Listed here is a single T cell receptor (beta chain). These data belong to a study of shared T cell receptors in the human thymus. Sequencing used immunoSEQ multiplex PCR; TCRdb keeps in-frame clones, though not all of them. The table lists hundreds of thousands of clones, around 78% of them singletons. Germline loops: CDR1 MNHEY, CDR2 SMNVEV (reference sequence). The junction had 11 bases not matched to a gene; V was cut back by 6 bases and J by 1 base. This CDR3 spans 16 amino acids. The data were also submitted as part of a second study, on human thymus T cells. That study reports: Resections that were taken during corrective heart surgery supplied the thymus tissue. Among thymic and blood repertoires, usage of V and J genes appeared biased. Related research has reported that thymic repertoires overlap highly among unrelated individuals.

V gene TRBV27 combines with J gene TRBJ2-7, with 8 positions matching TRBD2. This sequence was found in a boy in the first two years of life with a congenital heart defect. Sequenced: thymocytes. CDR3: CASSSFQRERSYEQYF. Here the CDR3 DNA reads TGTGCCAGCAGCTCTTTCCAGCGGGAGAGGTCCTACGAGCAGTACTTC.